The rows below give T cell receptor beta chains drawn from one sample of a study of OX40 agonist ivuxolimab in advanced cancers. TCRdb's copy holds only in-frame clones and misses some; the assay was immunoSEQ multiplex PCR. This repertoire shows about 23,000 clones, around 84% found once; its top ten account for about 15%. Here the sequenced sample was CD4+ or CD8+ T cells sorted from blood, taken in a trial of the OX40 agonist ivuxolimab. Source of these receptors: an adult with an advanced solid tumor such as melanoma, head and neck, liver or kidney cancer. Each CDR3 is given with its conserved first and last residue. D genes are given only for firm matches. Part of the rows lack a size; the others show once, few, many or a class for expanded clones.

d_gene	v_gene	abundance	j_gene	CDR3aa	CDR3nt
.	TRBV5-5	.	TRBJ1-1	CASSFRTVNTEAFF	TGTGCCAGCAGCTTTCGGACGGTGAACACTGAAGCTTTCTTT
TRBD2	TRBV4-3	.	TRBJ2-7	CASSQVAGGAEQYF	TGCGCCAGCAGCCAAGTAGCGGGGGGCGCCGAGCAGTACTTC
TRBD1	TRBV6-1	.	TRBJ1-2	CASSEASHRGYYGYTF	TGTGCCAGCAGTGAAGCTTCCCACAGGGGATACTATGGCTACACCTTC
TRBD2	TRBV19	.	TRBJ2-1	CASSTGTRLRNEQFF	TGTGCCAGTAGTACCGGGACTAGGCTCCGCAATGAGCAGTTCTTC
.	TRBV29-1	.	TRBJ1-2	CSVGASESGYGYTF	TGCAGCGTTGGGGCTTCAGAATCGGGCTATGGCTACACCTTC
TRBD1	TRBV19	.	TRBJ1-1	CASSIGGRGAEAFF	TGTGCCAGTAGTATAGGGGGCAGGGGGGCTGAAGCTTTCTTT
.	TRBV6-5	.	TRBJ2-5	CASSWASQETQYF	TGTGCCAGCAGTTGGGCCAGCCAAGAGACCCAGTACTTC
.	TRBV29-1	.	TRBJ2-6	CSVEDGGGSSGANVLTF	TGCAGCGTTGAGGATGGCGGGGGCAGCTCTGGGGCCAACGTCCTGACTTTC
.	TRBV9	.	TRBJ2-7	CASSVATDSRIYEQYF	TGTGCCAGCAGCGTAGCTACGGACTCGAGGATATACGAGCAGTACTTC
.	TRBV27	.	TRBJ2-1	CASHLRSGVNEQFF	TGTGCCAGCCATCTAAGGTCGGGGGTCAATGAGCAGTTCTTC
.	TRBV4-3	once	TRBJ1-3	CASSQVVAGGNTIYF	TGCGCCAGCAGCCAAGTAGTAGCGGGCGGAAACACCATATATTTT
.	TRBV19	.	TRBJ2-3	CASSIKSLSRTDTQYF	TGTGCCAGTAGTATAAAGTCCCTCTCCCGCACAGATACGCAGTATTTT
.	TRBV6-1	.	TRBJ2-3	CASSERRLTSTDTQYF	TGTGCCAGCAGTGAAAGGCGGCTGACTAGCACAGATACGCAGTATTTT
.	TRBV15	.	TRBJ1-1	CATVAGMDTEAFF	TGTGCCACCGTCGCAGGGATGGACACTGAAGCTTTCTTT
.	TRBV27	few	TRBJ1-3	CASISKAGNTIYF	TGTGCCAGCATTAGTAAGGCTGGAAACACCATATATTTT
TRBD1	TRBV4-1	.	TRBJ2-6	CASSQVRTGFLSGANVLTF	TGCGCCAGCAGCCAAGTTCGGACAGGATTCCTCTCTGGGGCCAACGTCCTGACTTTC
.	TRBV19	.	TRBJ1-5	CASRGRGNNQPQHF	TGTGCCAGTAGGGGCAGGGGTAACAATCAGCCCCAGCATTTT
.	TRBV7-9	.	TRBJ1-5	CASSLEEGGQPQHF	TGTGCCAGCAGCTTAGAGGAAGGAGGGCAGCCCCAGCATTTT
.	TRBV5-6	.	TRBJ1-2	CASSLYVGGYTF	TGTGCCAGCAGCTTGTATGTCGGCGGCTACACCTTC
.	TRBV11-3	.	TRBJ2-5	CASSLTGYETQYF	TGTGCCAGCAGCTTAACGGGGTACGAGACCCAGTACTTC
.	TRBV25-1	.	TRBJ1-4	CASSELPASTNEKLFF	TGTGCCAGCAGTGAATTACCAGCTTCAACTAATGAAAAACTGTTTTTT
TRBD1	TRBV5-1	.	TRBJ1-2	CASSSRDSSSGGYTF	TGCGCCAGCAGCTCCCGGGACAGTTCCAGTGGCGGCTACACCTTC
TRBD1	TRBV15	.	TRBJ2-7	CATSTTGGHEQYF	TGTGCCACCAGCACGACAGGGGGTCACGAGCAGTACTTC
.	TRBV28	once	TRBJ1-6	CASLRQGYNSPLHF	TGTGCCAGCCTAAGGCAGGGCTATAATTCACCCCTCCACTTT
.	TRBV11-2	.	TRBJ1-2	CASSLTRTANYGYTF	TGTGCCAGCAGCTTAACCCGGACAGCCAACTATGGCTACACCTTC
.	TRBV10-1	.	TRBJ1-3	CASSESTRRTNSGNTIYF	TGCGCCAGCAGTGAGTCGACTCGACGGACTAACTCTGGAAACACCATATATTTT
TRBD1	TRBV6-6	.	TRBJ1-5	CASSYFDRVGQPQHF	TGTGCCAGCAGTTACTTCGACAGGGTAGGCCAGCCCCAGCATTTT
TRBD2	TRBV7-8	few	TRBJ2-1	CASSLALLAGDDSYNEQFF	TGTGCCAGCAGCTTAGCCCTACTAGCGGGGGACGACTCCTACAATGAGCAGTTCTTC
TRBD2	TRBV5-5	.	TRBJ2-7	CASSFGLAGASSYEQYF	TGTGCCAGCAGCTTCGGACTAGCGGGGGCGAGCTCCTACGAGCAGTACTTC
TRBD2	TRBV5-4	.	TRBJ2-7	CASSSPTSGTSYEQYF	TGTGCCAGCAGCTCCCCGACTAGCGGGACCTCCTACGAGCAGTACTTC
.	TRBV19	.	TRBJ1-1	CASSISVGRMNTEAFF	TGTGCCAGTAGTATCTCCGTGGGCAGGATGAACACTGAAGCTTTCTTT
TRBD1	TRBV13	.	TRBJ2-7	CASSLTSDRGAYEQYF	TGTGCCAGCAGTCTTACATCGGACAGGGGGGCCTACGAGCAGTACTTC
.	TRBV25-1	once	TRBJ2-1	CASSESTDEQFF	TGTGCCAGCAGTGAATCTACAGACGAGCAGTTCTTC
.	TRBV6-5	.	TRBJ2-7	CASSYGIDYYEQYF	TGTGCCAGCAGTTACGGGATTGATTATTACGAGCAGTACTTC
.	TRBV9	.	TRBJ1-1	CASSPGGGADGFF	TGTGCCAGCAGCCCCGGTGGCGGAGCGGACGGTTTCTTT
TRBD1	TRBV9	.	TRBJ1-2	CASSPRDSSHEGYTF	TGTGCCAGCAGCCCAAGGGACAGCTCCCATGAGGGCTACACCTTC
.	TRBV6-5	few	TRBJ2-2	CASSYFPGGELFF	TGTGCCAGCAGTTATTTTCCGGGGGGGGAGCTGTTTTTT